The clone carrying this T cell receptor beta chain was recorded a few times. Its cognate antigen is unknown. The data were taken from a study of T cells after yellow fever vaccination. As for the study in general: Preparation used SMART-Seq v4 Ultra Low Input for the low-cell-number fractions.

As TCR cDNA was made by 5'RACE template switching, a universal primer site and UMIs were added. TCRdb analysed the 5' RACE reads with MiXCR anew, one entry per CDR3 protein. The data contain a few hundred thousand distinct CDR3 sequences, roughly 4% of them singletons. The CDR3 totals 14 residues. CDR1 and CDR2 from the germline V gene are SGDLS and YYNGEE. Trimming left V 2 bases short and J 4 bases short, with 10 bases between. General study results and limits: Abundant bulk-population clonotypes could contaminate the FACS-sorted repertoires.

The receptor comes from a man aged 18 to 35 who received the YFV17D yellow fever vaccine. The chain combines TRBV9 with TRBJ1-3; the D gene is possibly TRBD1 (6 bases). The sequences come from PBMCs, collected 5 days after the yellow fever booster vaccination. The CDR3 bases are TGTGCCAGCAGCGTGGGGACATCAGGAAACACCATATATTTT. Residues: CASSVGTSGNTIYF.